This T cell receptor beta chain was documented in a study of T cells in women clearing cervical HPV infection. Study-level points and caveats: Each sample's T-cell count was unknown, possibly confounding richness. CIN3+ cases had significantly higher TCR repertoire richness than controls, but evenness did not differ.

Profiled with immunoSEQ multiplex PCR; TCRdb holds only in-frame clones, not every one. The sample totals about 28,000 clones. With regard to this clone: No antigen is known for it. The read finishes 3 residues shy of the CDR3 end, and the germline J gene is used to complete it.

V shed 0 bases and J shed 6 bases, with 10 bases lying between them. Germline-derived CDR1 and CDR2 are SGHTA and FQGTGA. The CDR3 loop spans 14 amino acids. This sequence was found in a woman aged 18-70 years with a cervical HPV16 infection that either progressed to CIN3+ or cleared (not recorded which). Sequences were obtained from blood buffy coat. The rearrangement links TRBV7-3 to TRBJ2-3; D might be TRBD2 (5 bases). The CDR3 DNA, read in part, is TGTGCCAGCAGCTTAACACTAGGCGTCGATACG. Encoded protein: CASSLTLGVDT. Given in full, the CDR3 is CASSLTLGVDTQYF.